This TCR beta chain stems from a study of blood T cell repertoires in COVID-19. In the study overall: Material from acute and convalescent COVID-19 was sourced from the United States, Italy and Spain. PBMCs, B-cell-depleted T cells, or T cells were the source of the cDNA or gDNA that made up the material.

The germline V gene encodes CDR1 SGHAT and CDR2 FQNNGV. The CDR3 is made up of 10 amino acids. V was clipped by 4 bases and J by 8 bases, with 2 bases between them. Original methodology: Reference gene primer amplification gave estimated nucleated cell counts. The table came from immunoSEQ multiplex PCR; TCRdb's copy has only in-frame clones and leaves some out. V and J calls and clone size are given by that table; D and trimming were obtained from the DNA. The repertoire consists of around 320,000 clones, with around 87% occurring once and the leading ten covering roughly 2%. The chain has TRBV11-2 and TRBJ2-2; D gene unclear. This TCR derives from a man between 18 and 29 years old with active or convalescent COVID-19. The specimen sequenced was peripheral blood. Written as DNA, the CDR3 is TGTGCCAGCAGCTCGGGGGAGCTGTTTTTT. Protein sequence: CASSSGELFF.